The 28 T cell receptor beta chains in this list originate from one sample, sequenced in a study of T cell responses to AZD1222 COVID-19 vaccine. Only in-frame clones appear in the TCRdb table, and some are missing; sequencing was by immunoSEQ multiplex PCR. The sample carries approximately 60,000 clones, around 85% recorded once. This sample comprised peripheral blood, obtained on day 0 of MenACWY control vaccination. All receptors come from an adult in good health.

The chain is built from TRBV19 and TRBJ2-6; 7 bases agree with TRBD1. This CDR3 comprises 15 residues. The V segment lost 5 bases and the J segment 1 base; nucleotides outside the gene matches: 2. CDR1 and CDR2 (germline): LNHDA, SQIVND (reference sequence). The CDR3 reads CASSFRGSGANVLTF. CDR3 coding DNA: TGTGCCAGTAGTTTCAGGGGGTCTGGGGCCAACGTCCTGACTTTC.

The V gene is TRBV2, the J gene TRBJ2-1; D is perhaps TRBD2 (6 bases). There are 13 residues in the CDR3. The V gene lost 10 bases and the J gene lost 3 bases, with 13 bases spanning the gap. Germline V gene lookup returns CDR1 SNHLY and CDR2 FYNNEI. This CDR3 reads CAIRTNHYNEQFF. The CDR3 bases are TGTGCCATCAGGACTAACCACTACAATGAGCAGTTCTTC.

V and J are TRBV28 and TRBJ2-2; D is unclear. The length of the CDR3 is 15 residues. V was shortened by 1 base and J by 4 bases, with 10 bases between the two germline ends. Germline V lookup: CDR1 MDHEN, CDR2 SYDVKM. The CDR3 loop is CASSLSGPGTGELFF. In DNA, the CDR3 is TGTGCCAGCAGTTTATCCGGGCCCGGCACCGGGGAGCTGTTTTTT.

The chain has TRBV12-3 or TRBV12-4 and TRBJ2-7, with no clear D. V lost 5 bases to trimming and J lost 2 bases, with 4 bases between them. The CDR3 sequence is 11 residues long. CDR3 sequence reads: CASSQAYEQYF. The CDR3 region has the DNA TGTGCCAGCAGTCAGGCCTACGAGCAGTACTTC.

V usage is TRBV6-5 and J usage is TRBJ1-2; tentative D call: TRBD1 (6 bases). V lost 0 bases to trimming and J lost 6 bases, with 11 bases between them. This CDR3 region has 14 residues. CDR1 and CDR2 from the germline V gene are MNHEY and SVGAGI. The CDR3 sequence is CASSYSGQGNGYTF. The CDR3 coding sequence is TGTGCCAGCAGTTACTCAGGCCAGGGGAATGGCTACACCTTC.

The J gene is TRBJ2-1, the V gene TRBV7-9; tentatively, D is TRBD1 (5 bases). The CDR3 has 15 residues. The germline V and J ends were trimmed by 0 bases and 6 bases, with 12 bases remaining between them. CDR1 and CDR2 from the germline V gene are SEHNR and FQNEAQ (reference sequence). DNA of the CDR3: TGTGCCAGCAGCTTAGCGGGGCTAGTAGGCAATGAGCAGTTCTTC. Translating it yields CASSLAGLVGNEQFF.

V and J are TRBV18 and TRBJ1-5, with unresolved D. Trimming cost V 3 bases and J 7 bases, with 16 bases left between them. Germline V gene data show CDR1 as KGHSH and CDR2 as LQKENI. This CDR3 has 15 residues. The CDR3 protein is CASSPFDSREQPQHF. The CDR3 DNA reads TGTGCCAGCTCACCGTTCGACTCGCGGGAACAGCCCCAGCATTTT. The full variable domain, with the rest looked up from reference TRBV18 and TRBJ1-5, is NAGVMQNPRHLVRRRGQEARLRCSPMKGHSHVYWYRQLPEEGLKFMVYLQKENIIDESGMPKERFSAEFPKEGPSILRIQQVVRGDSAAYFCASSPFDSREQPQHFGDGTRLSIL.

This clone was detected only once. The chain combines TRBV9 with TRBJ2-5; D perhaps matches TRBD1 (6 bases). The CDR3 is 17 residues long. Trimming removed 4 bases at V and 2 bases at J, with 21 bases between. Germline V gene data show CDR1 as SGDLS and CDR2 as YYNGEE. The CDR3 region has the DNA TGTGCCAGCAGCCGAGGACAGCAAATAGCCGATCAAGAGACCCAGTACTTC. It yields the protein CASSRGQQIADQETQYF. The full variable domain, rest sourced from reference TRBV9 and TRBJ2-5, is DSGVTQTPKHLITATGQRVTLRCSPRSGDLSVYWYQQSLDQGLQFLIQYYNGEERAKGNILERFSAQQFPDLHSELNLSSLELGDSALYFCASSRGQQIADQETQYFGPGTRLLVL.

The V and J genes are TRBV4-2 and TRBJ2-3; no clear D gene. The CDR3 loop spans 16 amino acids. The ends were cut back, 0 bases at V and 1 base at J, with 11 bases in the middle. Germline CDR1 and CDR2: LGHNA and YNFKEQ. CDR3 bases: TGTGCCAGCAGCCAAGATCTCCGCCCTGGCACAGATACGCAGTATTTT. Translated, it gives CASSQDLRPGTDTQYF.

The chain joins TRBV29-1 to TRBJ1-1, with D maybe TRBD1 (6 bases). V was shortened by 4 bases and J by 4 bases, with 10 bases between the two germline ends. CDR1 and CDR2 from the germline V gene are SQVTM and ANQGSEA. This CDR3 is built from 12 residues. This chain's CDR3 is CSVVRGRTEAFF. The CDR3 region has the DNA TGCAGCGTTGTACGGGGGCGCACTGAAGCTTTCTTT.

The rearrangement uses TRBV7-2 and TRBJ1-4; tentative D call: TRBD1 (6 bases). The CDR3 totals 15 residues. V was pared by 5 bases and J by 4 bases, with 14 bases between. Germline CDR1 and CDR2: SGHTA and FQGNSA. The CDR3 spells CASSATGPNNEKLFF. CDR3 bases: TGTGCCAGCAGCGCCACAGGGCCCAATAATGAAAAACTGTTTTTT.

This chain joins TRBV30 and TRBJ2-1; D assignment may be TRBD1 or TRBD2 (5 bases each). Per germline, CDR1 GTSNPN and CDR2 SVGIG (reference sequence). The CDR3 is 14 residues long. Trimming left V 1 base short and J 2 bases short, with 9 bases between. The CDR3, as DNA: TGTGCCTGGAGTGCGGGACCCCCCTACAATGAGCAGTTCTTC. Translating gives CAWSAGPPYNEQFF.

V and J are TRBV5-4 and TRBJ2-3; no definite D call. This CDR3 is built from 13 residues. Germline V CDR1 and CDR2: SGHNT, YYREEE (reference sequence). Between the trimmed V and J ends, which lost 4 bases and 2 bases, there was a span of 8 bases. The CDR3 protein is CASSRAFTDTQYF. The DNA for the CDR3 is TGTGCCAGCAGCCGGGCCTTCACAGATACGCAGTATTTT.

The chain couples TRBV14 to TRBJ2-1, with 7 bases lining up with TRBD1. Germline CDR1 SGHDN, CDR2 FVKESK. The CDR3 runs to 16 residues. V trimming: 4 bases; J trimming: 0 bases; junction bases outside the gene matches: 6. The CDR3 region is CASSPRTGSSYNEQFF. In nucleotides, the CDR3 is TGTGCCAGCAGCCCCCGGACAGGCAGCTCCTACAATGAGCAGTTCTTC. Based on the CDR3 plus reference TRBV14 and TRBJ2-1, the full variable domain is EAGVTQFPSHSVIEKGQTVTLRCDPISGHDNLYWYRRVMGKEIKFLLHFVKESKQDESGMPNNRFLAERTGGTYSTLKVQPAELEDSGVYFCASSPRTGSSYNEQFFGPGTRLTVL.

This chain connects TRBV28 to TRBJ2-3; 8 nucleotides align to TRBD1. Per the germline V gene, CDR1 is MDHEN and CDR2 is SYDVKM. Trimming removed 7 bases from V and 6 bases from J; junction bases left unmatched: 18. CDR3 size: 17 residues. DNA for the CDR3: TGTGCCAGCACGTCGTTGGGTTCGGGGACAGGCCCGGATACGCAGTATTTT. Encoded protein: CASTSLGSGTGPDTQYF.

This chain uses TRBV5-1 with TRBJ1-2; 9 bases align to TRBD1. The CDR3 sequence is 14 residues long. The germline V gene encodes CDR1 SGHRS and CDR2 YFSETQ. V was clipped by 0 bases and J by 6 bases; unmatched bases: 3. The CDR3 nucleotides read TGCGCCAGCAGCTTGGGACAGGGGGACCATGGCTACACCTTC. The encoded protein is CASSLGQGDHGYTF.

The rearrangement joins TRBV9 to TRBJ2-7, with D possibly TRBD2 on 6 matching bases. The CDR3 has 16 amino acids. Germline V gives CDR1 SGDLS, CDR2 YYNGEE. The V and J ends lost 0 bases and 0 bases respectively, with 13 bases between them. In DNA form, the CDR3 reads TGTGCCAGCAGCGTAGCTGGAGGGGAACCCTCCTACGAGCAGTACTTC. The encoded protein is CASSVAGGEPSYEQYF.

The CDR3 sequence is CASSHSDREFSNYGYTF. Here the CDR3 DNA reads TGTGCCAGCAGCCATTCCGACAGGGAGTTTTCTAACTATGGCTACACCTTC. The rearrangement joins TRBV3-1 (or the pseudogene TRBV3-2) to TRBJ1-2; the match to TRBD1 covers 7 bases. The CDR3 has 17 amino acids. Trimming took 3 bases from V and 0 from J; bases not matched to a gene: 10. Germline V CDR1 and CDR2: LGHDT, YNNKEL (reference sequence).

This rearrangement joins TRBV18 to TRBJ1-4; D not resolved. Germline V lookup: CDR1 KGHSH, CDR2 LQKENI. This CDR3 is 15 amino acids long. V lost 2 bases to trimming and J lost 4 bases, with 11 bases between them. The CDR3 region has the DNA TGTGCCAGCTCACCAGTCCCCCGGGGTAATGAAAAACTGTTTTTT. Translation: CASSPVPRGNEKLFF. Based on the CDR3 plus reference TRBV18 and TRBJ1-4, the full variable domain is NAGVMQNPRHLVRRRGQEARLRCSPMKGHSHVYWYRQLPEEGLKFMVYLQKENIIDESGMPKERFSAEFPKEGPSILRIQQVVRGDSAAYFCASSPVPRGNEKLFFGSGTQLSVL.

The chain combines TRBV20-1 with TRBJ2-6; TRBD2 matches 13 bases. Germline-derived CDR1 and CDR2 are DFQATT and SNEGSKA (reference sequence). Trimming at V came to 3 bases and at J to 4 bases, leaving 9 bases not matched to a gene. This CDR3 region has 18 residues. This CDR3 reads CSASAPTSGRSGANVLTF. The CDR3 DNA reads TGCAGTGCTAGTGCCCCGACTAGCGGGAGGTCGGGGGCCAACGTCCTGACTTTC.

CDR3 protein: CASSLGTSGYSYEQYF. The CDR3 DNA sequence: TGTGCCAGCAGTCTCGGGACTAGCGGGTACTCCTACGAGCAGTACTTC. The chain has TRBV27 and TRBJ2-7; TRBD2 matches at 12 bases. The CDR3 has 16 amino acids. V trimming: 5 bases; J trimming: 0 bases; junction bases outside the gene matches: 5. Looked up from germline, CDR1 is MNHEY and CDR2 is SMNVEV (reference sequence).

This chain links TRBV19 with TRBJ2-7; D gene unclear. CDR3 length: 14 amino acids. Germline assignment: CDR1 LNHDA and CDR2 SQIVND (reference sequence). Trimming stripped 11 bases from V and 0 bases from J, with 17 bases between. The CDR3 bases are TGTGCCTCACAGACGGCTCTCTACTCCTACGAGCAGTACTTC. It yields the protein CASQTALYSYEQYF.

Here the CDR3 DNA reads TGTGCCAGCAGCAAACCGCGTGCGGAGCCAGGGACTAGCGGCCGCCAATGTCTGTTTTTT. It codes for CASSKPRAEPGTSGRQCLFF. The V call is TRBV21-1, the J call TRBJ2-2; the D call TRBD2 from the table was never checked on the DNA. TRBV21-1 is a listed pseudogene. This CDR3 spans 20 amino acids.

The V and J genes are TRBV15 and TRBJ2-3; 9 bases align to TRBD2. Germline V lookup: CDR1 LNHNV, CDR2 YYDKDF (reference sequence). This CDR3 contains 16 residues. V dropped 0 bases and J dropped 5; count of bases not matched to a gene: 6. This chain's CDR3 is CATSRDRAGGRDTQYF. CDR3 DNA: TGTGCCACCAGCAGAGATCGAGCGGGAGGAAGAGATACGCAGTATTTT.

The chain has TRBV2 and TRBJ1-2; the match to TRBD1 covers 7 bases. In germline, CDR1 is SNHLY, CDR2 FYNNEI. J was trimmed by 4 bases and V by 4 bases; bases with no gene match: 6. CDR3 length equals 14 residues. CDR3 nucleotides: TGTGCCAGCAGTGGCCCGACAGGGCCCTATGGCTACACCTTC. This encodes CASSGPTGPYGYTF.

CDR3 sequence (DNA): TGTGCCAGCAGTTTATGGGTCAGACAAGAGACCCAGTACTTC. This sequence encodes CASSLWVRQETQYF. The chain combines TRBV28 with TRBJ2-5, with unresolved D. The CDR3 totals 14 residues. V was clipped by 0 bases and J by 2 bases, with 7 bases between them. The germline CDR1 and CDR2 sequences are MDHEN and SYDVKM.

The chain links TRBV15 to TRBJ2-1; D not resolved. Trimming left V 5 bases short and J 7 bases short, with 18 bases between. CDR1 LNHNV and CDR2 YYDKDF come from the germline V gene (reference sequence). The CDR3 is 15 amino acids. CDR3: CATSDLGDRGNEQFF. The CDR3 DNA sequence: TGTGCCACCAGCGACCTAGGAGACCGTGGGAATGAGCAGTTCTTC. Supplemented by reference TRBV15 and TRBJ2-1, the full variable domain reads DAMVIQNPRYQVTQFGKPVTLSCSQTLNHNVMYWYQQKSSQAPKLLFHYYDKDFNNEADTPDNFQSRRPNTSFCFLDIRSPGLGDTAMYLCATSDLGDRGNEQFFGPGTRLTVL.

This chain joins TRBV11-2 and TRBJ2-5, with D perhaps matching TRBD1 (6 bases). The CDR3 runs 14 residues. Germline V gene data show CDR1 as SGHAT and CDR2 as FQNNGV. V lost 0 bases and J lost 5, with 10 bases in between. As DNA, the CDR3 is TGTGCCAGCAGCTTAGAAACAGGGTGGGAGACCCAGTACTTC. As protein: CASSLETGWETQYF.